These 24 T cell receptor beta chains came from one sample sequenced in a study of beta chain features in type 1 diabetes. Expressed TCRB transcripts were sequenced, since all the RNA that had been isolated was reverse transcribed. Libraries were prepared by immunoSEQ multiplex PCR; TCRdb keeps only in-frame clonotypes and omits some of them. The sample holds a few hundred thousand clones, around 30% seen once. The sequenced sample consisted of naive CD4+ T cells from blood. The receptors were gathered from a young man in good health.

This clone showed up just a few times. This rearrangement joins TRBV7-2 to TRBJ1-5, with D unclear. Germline CDR1 is SGHTA and CDR2 is FQGNSA. V was pared by 3 bases and J by 0 bases, with 6 bases between. This CDR3 is built from 14 residues. The CDR3 region has the DNA TGTGCCAGCAGCTTGCCGGATAGCAATCAGCCCCAGCATTTT. Translating it yields CASSLPDSNQPQHF.

This clone was recorded a few times. The J gene is TRBJ2-1, the V gene TRBV30; D gene ambiguous. CDR3 length: 14 residues. Germline V CDR1 and CDR2: GTSNPN, SVGIG (reference sequence). V lost 2 bases and J 4 bases, leaving 12 bases between the germline ends. CDR3 protein: CAWSSTLQYNEQFF. The CDR3 DNA follows: TGTGCCTGGAGTTCTACTCTACAGTACAATGAGCAGTTCTTC.

The V gene is TRBV4-3, the J gene TRBJ2-3; 12 nucleotides match TRBD2. The CDR3 runs to 19 residues. CDR1 LGHNA and CDR2 YSLEER come from the germline V gene. Losses at the gene ends were 0 bases for V and 1 base for J; bases not matched to a gene: 8. For the CDR3, the DNA is TGCGCCAGCAGCCAAGAAGCTAGCGGGAGGGCTCTCCGCACAGATACGCAGTATTTT. Protein product: CASSQEASGRALRTDTQYF.

V and J are TRBV7-2 and TRBJ1-3; no definite D call. The ends were cut back, 8 bases at V and 2 bases at J, with 7 bases in the middle. CDR3 length equals 12 residues. The germline CDR1 and CDR2 sequences are SGHTA and FQGNSA. CDR3 in DNA: TGTGCCAGCGGAATGCCTGGAAACACCATATATTTT. It specifies CASGMPGNTIYF.

The J gene is TRBJ1-3, the V gene TRBV15; D remains ambiguous. The CDR3 spans 16 residues. Trimming stripped 5 bases from V and 0 bases from J, with 14 bases between. The V gene's germline CDR1 is LNHNV and CDR2 YYDKDF (reference sequence). CDR3 bases: TGTGCCACCAGCCCTGCCGAGAGTTACTCTGGAAACACCATATATTTT. This sequence encodes CATSPAESYSGNTIYF. The complete variable domain, with remaining parts taken from reference TRBV15 and TRBJ1-3, reads DAMVIQNPRYQVTQFGKPVTLSCSQTLNHNVMYWYQQKSSQAPKLLFHYYDKDFNNEADTPDNFQSRRPNTSFCFLDIRSPGLGDTAMYLCATSPAESYSGNTIYFGEGSWLTVV.

The chain has TRBV30 and TRBJ1-1; D is ambiguous. This CDR3 has 13 amino acids. The germline V gene encodes CDR1 GTSNPN and CDR2 SVGIG (reference sequence). With 5 bases removed from V and 0 bases from J, the gap between germline ends came to 10 bases. The CDR3 spells CAWCRGVNTEAFF. In DNA, the CDR3 is TGTGCCTGGTGTCGTGGGGTGAACACTGAAGCTTTCTTT.

This clone was seen a handful of times. The chain carries TRBV18 and TRBJ2-3; 7 bases align to TRBD2. Germline CDR1 is KGHSH and CDR2 is LQKENI. The CDR3 loop spans 14 amino acids. The V segment lost 6 bases and the J segment 6 bases; nucleotides outside the gene matches: 9. The CDR3 region has the DNA TGTGCCAGCTCGCCCGGGACTATCGGGGATACGCAGTATTTT. It specifies CASSPGTIGDTQYF.

This clone was seen a handful of times. The genes are TRBV7-9 and TRBJ2-3; 9 bases are shared with TRBD2. Germline CDR1 SEHNR, CDR2 FQNEAQ (reference sequence). The CDR3 has 15 residues. After removal of 5 bases from V and 7 bases from J, the junction contained 10 bases not matched to a gene. CDR3 in amino acids: CASSPSVLAGYTQYF. Written as DNA, the CDR3 is TGTGCCAGCAGCCCCTCGGTCCTAGCGGGGTATACGCAGTATTTT.

J is TRBJ2-7 and V is TRBV2; the D gene is possibly TRBD2 (5 bases). CDR1 and CDR2 from the germline V gene are SNHLY and FYNNEI. The germline V and J ends were trimmed by 11 bases and 7 bases, with 21 bases remaining between them. The CDR3 extends over 13 amino acids. The CDR3 here is CAFLDLPLTEQYF. The DNA for the CDR3 is TGTGCCTTTCTGGACTTGCCGTTAACAGAGCAGTACTTC.

In its sample, this clone was seen a few times. The CDR3 loop is CASSLVDGTYEQYF. Here the CDR3 DNA reads TGTGCCAGCAGCTTAGTAGACGGTACCTACGAGCAGTACTTC. The chain carries TRBV7-2 and TRBJ2-7; D is uncertain. The ends were cut back, 1 base at V and 2 bases at J, with 9 bases in the middle. CDR3 length equals 14 residues. CDR1 is SGHTA and CDR2 is FQGNSA in the germline V gene.

The chain links TRBV7-8 to TRBJ1-1; D unresolved. CDR3 length: 15 residues. Trimming removed 5 bases at V and 1 base at J, with 14 bases between. The germline gives CDR1 SGHVS, CDR2 FQNEAQ. The CDR3 spells CASSLQRIGNTEAFF. Written as DNA, the CDR3 is TGTGCCAGCAGCCTACAACGGATAGGGAACACTGAAGCTTTCTTT.

J is TRBJ1-5 and V is TRBV11-1, with TRBD1 identical over 9 bases. This CDR3 is 14 amino acids long. Germline values: CDR1 SGHAT, CDR2 FQDESV (reference sequence). Germline trimming cut 5 bases from V and 5 bases from J; bases unmatched to any gene: 4. DNA of the CDR3: TGTGCCAGCAGCACCCGGGACAGGGATCAGCCCCAGCATTTT. Translated: CASSTRDRDQPQHF. The complete variable domain, with remaining parts taken from reference TRBV11-1 and TRBJ1-5, reads EAEVAQSPRYKITEKSQAVAFWCDPISGHATLYWYRQILGQGPELLVQFQDESVVDDSQLPKDRFSAERLKGVDSTLKIQPAELGDSAMYLCASSTRDRDQPQHFGDGTRLSIL.

The sample holds a few counts of this clone. V gene TRBV23-1 combines with J gene TRBJ2-5; TRBD1 matches at 8 bases. TRBV23-1 is an ORF, and what it does is uncertain. Trimming removed 0 bases from V and 1 base from J; junction bases left unmatched: 7. The CDR3 spans 17 residues. The CDR3 nucleotides read TGCGCCAGCAGTCAATCGGCAGGGGGCGAGTGCCAAGAGACCCAGTACTTC. Protein product: CASSQSAGGECQETQYF.

This clone was seen only a few times. J is TRBJ2-7 and V is TRBV6-1; 7 bases are a match to TRBD1. Germline CDR1 is MNHNS and CDR2 is SASEGT. The CDR3 is made up of 15 amino acids. V lost 0 bases, J lost 3 bases, and 5 bases stayed unmatched. DNA for the CDR3: TGTGCCAGCAGTGAAGCGGTTTCAGGGGGCTACGAGCAGTACTTC. Its protein is CASSEAVSGGYEQYF.

As to this clone: Other nucleotide sequences from this sample produce the same CDR3. This chain connects TRBV29-1 to TRBJ2-7; no firm D call. V was trimmed by 3 bases and J by 0 bases, leaving 3 bases between them. This CDR3 comprises 11 residues. Germline loops: CDR1 SQVTM, CDR2 ANQGSEA. This CDR3 reads CSVEDSYEQYF. CDR3 DNA sequence: TGCAGCGTTGAGGACTCCTACGAGCAGTACTTC.

This clone was detected only a few times. J is TRBJ1-5 and V is TRBV30; 8 bases are shared with TRBD1. Per germline, CDR1 GTSNPN and CDR2 SVGIG (reference sequence). The CDR3 runs 14 residues. J was trimmed by 2 bases and V by 2 bases; bases with no gene match: 2. CDR3 in amino acids: CAWSQGQGNQPQHF. The CDR3, as DNA: TGTGCCTGGAGTCAGGGACAGGGCAATCAGCCCCAGCATTTT.

The chain has TRBV30 and TRBJ1-1, with 9 bases identical to TRBD1. Unmatched junction bases numbered 14, after V lost 8 bases and J lost 4 bases. CDR1 and CDR2 (germline): GTSNPN, SVGIG (reference sequence). This CDR3 comprises 15 residues. The CDR3 here is CAGGTGKYLGTEAFF. The CDR3 DNA is TGTGCCGGAGGGACAGGGAAATATTTAGGCACTGAAGCTTTCTTT. Looking up the rest from reference TRBV30 and TRBJ1-1 gives the full variable domain: SQTIHQWPATLVQPVGSPLSLECTVEGTSNPNLYWYRQAAGRGLQLLFYSVGIGQISSEVPQNLSASRPQDRQFILSSKKLLLSDSGFYLCAGGTGKYLGTEAFFGQGTRLTVV.

This clone has just a few counts. The sample holds other DNA sequences that translate to the same CDR3. The rearrangement joins TRBV30 to TRBJ2-7; D is undetermined. Germline CDR1 is GTSNPN and CDR2 is SVGIG (reference sequence). With 1 base removed from V and 2 bases from J, the gap between germline ends came to 6 bases. This CDR3 comprises 12 residues. The CDR3, as DNA: TGTGCCTGGAGTGCTGGGACCTACGAGCAGTACTTC. This encodes CAWSAGTYEQYF. The entire variable domain, with the rest obtained from reference TRBV30 and TRBJ2-7, is as follows: SQTIHQWPATLVQPVGSPLSLECTVEGTSNPNLYWYRQAAGRGLQLLFYSVGIGQISSEVPQNLSASRPQDRQFILSSKKLLLSDSGFYLCAWSAGTYEQYFGPGTRLTVT.

This clone was observed a handful of times. The V gene is TRBV5-1, the J gene TRBJ2-1, with D perhaps being TRBD1 or TRBD2 (5 bases each). This CDR3 has 14 amino acids. Trimming pared 4 bases from V and 3 bases from J, leaving 11 bases between. CDR1 and CDR2 (germline): SGHRS, YFSETQ. CDR3 residues: CASSEGSRYNEQFF. In DNA, the CDR3 is TGCGCCAGCAGCGAGGGGTCTCGCTACAATGAGCAGTTCTTC.

This clone occurred a few times. The V and J genes are TRBV6-6 and TRBJ2-5; 10 nucleotides match TRBD2. Losses at the gene ends were 2 bases for V and 5 bases for J; bases not matched to a gene: 8. The germline V gene has CDR1 MNHNY and CDR2 SVGAGI (reference sequence). The CDR3 contains 16 residues. The CDR3 DNA is TGTGCCAGCAGTTACAGAGCGGGAGGGCCGGAGGAGACCCAGTACTTC. This translates into CASSYRAGGPEETQYF.

This clone showed up just a few times. The V call is TRBV14, the J call TRBJ2-2; 9 nucleotides agree with TRBD2. The germline V gene encodes CDR1 SGHDN and CDR2 FVKESK. Losses at the gene ends were 6 bases for V and 6 bases for J; bases not matched to a gene: 8. The CDR3 is made up of 15 amino acids. This CDR3 reads CASRNSGSEPGELFF. The CDR3 DNA sequence: TGTGCCAGCAGGAATAGCGGGAGTGAACCCGGGGAGCTGTTTTTT.

This clone appeared a few times. The chain is built from TRBV29-1 and TRBJ1-1; the match to TRBD1 covers 9 bases. The CDR3 sequence is 15 residues long. Germline CDR1 is SQVTM and CDR2 is ANQGSEA. V shed 1 base, J shed 1 base, and the junction held 4 bases outside the gene matches. The CDR3 reads CSVEGGQGKNTEAFF. The CDR3 DNA follows: TGCAGCGTTGAAGGCGGACAGGGGAAGAACACTGAAGCTTTCTTT. Supplemented by reference TRBV29-1 and TRBJ1-1, the full variable domain reads SAVISQKPSRDICQRGTSLTIQCQVDSQVTMMFWYRQQPGQSLTLIATANQGSEATYESGFVIDKFPISRPNLTFSTLTVSNMSPEDSSIYLCSVEGGQGKNTEAFFGQGTRLTVV.

The chain is built from TRBV7-9 and TRBJ2-1, with D tentatively TRBD2 (6 bases). The CDR3 covers 14 residues. Germline-derived CDR1 and CDR2 are SEHNR and FQNEAQ (reference sequence). Trimming left V 3 bases short and J 8 bases short, with 14 bases between. This CDR3 reads CASSFGGGGYEQFF. The CDR3 coding sequence is TGTGCCAGCAGCTTCGGGGGTGGCGGTTATGAGCAGTTCTTC. Based on the CDR3 plus reference TRBV7-9 and TRBJ2-1, the full variable domain is DTGVSQNPRHKITKRGQNVTFRCDPISEHNRLYWYRQTLGQGPEFLTYFQNEAQLEKSRLLSDRFSAERPKGSFSTLEIQRTEQGDSAMYLCASSFGGGGYEQFFGPGTRLTVL.

This chain links TRBV15 with TRBJ2-4, with 7 bases lining up with TRBD2. V was pared by 1 base and J by 8 bases, with 8 bases of the junction left unmatched. CDR1 and CDR2 (germline): LNHNV, YYDKDF (reference sequence). The CDR3 has 15 residues. CDR3 sequence reads: CATSRGKAGADIQYF. The CDR3 nucleotides read TGTGCCACCAGCAGAGGGAAGGCGGGAGCGGACATTCAGTACTTC.